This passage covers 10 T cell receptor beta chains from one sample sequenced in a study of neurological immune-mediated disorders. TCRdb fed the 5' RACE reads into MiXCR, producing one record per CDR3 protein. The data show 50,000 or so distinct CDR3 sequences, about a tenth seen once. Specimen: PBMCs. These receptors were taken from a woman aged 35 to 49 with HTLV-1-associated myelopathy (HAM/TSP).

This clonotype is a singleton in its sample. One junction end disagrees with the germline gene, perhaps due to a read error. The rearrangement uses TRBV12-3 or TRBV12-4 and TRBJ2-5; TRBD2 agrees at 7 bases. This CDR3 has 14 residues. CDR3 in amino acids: CASSLEGSGEIQYF. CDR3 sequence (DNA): TGTGCCAGCAGTTTAGAAGGCAGCGGGGAGATCCAGTACTTC.

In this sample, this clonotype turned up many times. Here the CDR3 reads CASSPNRLNTEAFF. The CDR3, as DNA: TGTGCCAGCAGCCCGAACCGCTTGAACACTGAAGCTTTCTTT. J is TRBJ1-1 and V is TRBV7-8; D is uncertain. Germline CDR1 reads SGHVS; CDR2 reads FQNEAQ. V was trimmed by 5 bases and J by 0 bases, leaving 10 bases between them. This CDR3 is 14 amino acids long.

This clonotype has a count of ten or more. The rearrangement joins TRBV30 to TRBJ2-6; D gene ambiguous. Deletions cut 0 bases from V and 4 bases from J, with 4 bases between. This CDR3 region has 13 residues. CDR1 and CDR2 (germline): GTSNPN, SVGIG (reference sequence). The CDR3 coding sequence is TGTGCCTGGAGTGTAACCGGGGCCAACGTCCTGACTTTC. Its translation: CAWSVTGANVLTF.

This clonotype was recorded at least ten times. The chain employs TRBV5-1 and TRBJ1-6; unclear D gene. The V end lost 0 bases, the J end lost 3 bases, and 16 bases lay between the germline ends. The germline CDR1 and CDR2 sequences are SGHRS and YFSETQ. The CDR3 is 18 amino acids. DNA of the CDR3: TGCGCCAGCAGCTTGGCCGGCGGAGGAGCTAACTATAATTCACCCCTCCACTTT. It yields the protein CASSLAGGGANYNSPLHF.

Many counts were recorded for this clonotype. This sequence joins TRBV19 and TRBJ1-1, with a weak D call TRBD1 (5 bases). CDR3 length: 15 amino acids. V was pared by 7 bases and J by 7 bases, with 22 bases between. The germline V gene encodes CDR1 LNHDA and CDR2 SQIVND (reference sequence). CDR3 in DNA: TGTGCCAGTAATCTACAGGTTTTGGGAGTGAGTGAAGCTTTCTTT. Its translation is CASNLQVLGVSEAFF.

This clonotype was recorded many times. CDR3: CASRSGLNTGELFF. CDR3 DNA sequence: TGTGCCAGCAGGAGTGGGCTGAACACCGGGGAGCTGTTTTTT. The genes are TRBV2 and TRBJ2-2; D is uncertain. The V gene lost 6 bases and the J gene lost 1 base, with 9 bases spanning the gap. The CDR3 is made up of 14 amino acids. Germline CDR1 reads SNHLY; CDR2 reads FYNNEI.

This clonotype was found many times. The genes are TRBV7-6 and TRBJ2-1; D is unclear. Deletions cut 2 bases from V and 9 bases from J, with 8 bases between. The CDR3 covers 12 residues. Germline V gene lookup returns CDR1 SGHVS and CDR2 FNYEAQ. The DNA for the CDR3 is TGTGCCAGCAGCTTATATCGTTTTGAGCAGTTCTTC. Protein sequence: CASSLYRFEQFF.

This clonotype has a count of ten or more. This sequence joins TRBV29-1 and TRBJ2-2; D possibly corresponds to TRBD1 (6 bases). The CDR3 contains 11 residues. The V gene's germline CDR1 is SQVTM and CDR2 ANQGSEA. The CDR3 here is CSQGRTGELFF. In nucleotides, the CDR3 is TGCAGTCAGGGGCGAACCGGGGAGCTGTTTTTT.

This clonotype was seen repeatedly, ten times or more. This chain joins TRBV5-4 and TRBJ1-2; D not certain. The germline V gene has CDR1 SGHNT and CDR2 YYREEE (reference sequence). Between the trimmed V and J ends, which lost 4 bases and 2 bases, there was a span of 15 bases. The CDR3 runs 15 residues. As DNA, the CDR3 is TGTGCCAGCAGCCCGGGATTGGGTACGAACTATGGCTACACCTTC. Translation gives CASSPGLGTNYGYTF.

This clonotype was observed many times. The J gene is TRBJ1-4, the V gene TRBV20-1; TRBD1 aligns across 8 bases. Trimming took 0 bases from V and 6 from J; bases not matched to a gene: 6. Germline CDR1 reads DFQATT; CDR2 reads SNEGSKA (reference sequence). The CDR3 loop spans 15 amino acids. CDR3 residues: CSARDPGQGYEKLFF. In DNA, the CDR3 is TGCAGTGCTAGAGATCCCGGACAGGGTTATGAAAAACTGTTTTTT.